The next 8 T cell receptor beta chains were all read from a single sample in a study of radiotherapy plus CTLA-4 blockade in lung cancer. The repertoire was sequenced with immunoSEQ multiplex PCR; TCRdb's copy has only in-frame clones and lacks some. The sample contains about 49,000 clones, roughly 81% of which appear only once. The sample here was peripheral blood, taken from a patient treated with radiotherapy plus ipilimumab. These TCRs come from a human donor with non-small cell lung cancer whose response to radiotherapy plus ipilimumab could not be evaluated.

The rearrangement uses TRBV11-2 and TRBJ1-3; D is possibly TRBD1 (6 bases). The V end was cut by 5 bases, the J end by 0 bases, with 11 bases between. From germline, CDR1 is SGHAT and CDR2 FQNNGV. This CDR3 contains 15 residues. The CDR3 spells CASSPRGPSGNTIYF. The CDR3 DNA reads TGTGCCAGCAGCCCCAGGGGCCCCTCTGGAAACACCATATATTTT.

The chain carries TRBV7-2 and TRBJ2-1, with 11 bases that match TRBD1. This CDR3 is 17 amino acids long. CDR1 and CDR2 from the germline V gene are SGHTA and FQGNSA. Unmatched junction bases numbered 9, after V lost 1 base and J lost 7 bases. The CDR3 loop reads CASSLEGRTGGLNEQFF. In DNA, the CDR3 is TGTGCCAGCAGCTTAGAGGGGAGGACAGGGGGCCTTAATGAGCAGTTCTTC.

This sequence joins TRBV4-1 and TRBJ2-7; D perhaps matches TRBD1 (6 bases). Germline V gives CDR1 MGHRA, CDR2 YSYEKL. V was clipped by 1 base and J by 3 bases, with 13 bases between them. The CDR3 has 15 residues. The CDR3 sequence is CASSQVSTGHYEQYF. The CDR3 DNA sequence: TGCGCCAGCAGCCAAGTTTCGACAGGTCACTACGAGCAGTACTTC.

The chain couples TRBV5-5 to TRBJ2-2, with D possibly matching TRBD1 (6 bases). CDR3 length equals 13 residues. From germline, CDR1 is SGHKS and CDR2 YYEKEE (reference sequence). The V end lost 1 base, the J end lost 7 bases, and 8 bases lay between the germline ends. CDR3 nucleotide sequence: TGTGCCAGCAGCTTGACAGGGATCGGGGAGCTGTTTTTT. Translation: CASSLTGIGELFF. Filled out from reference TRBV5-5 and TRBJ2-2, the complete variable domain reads DAGVTQSPTHLIKTRGQQVTLRCSPISGHKSVSWYQQVLGQGPQFIFQYYEKEERGRGNFPDRFSARQFPNYSSELNVNALLLGDSALYLCASSLTGIGELFFGEGSRLTVL.

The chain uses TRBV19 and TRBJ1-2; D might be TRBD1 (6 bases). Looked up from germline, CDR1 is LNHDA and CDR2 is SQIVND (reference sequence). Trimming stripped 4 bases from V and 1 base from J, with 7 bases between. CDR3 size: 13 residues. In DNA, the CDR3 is TGTGCCAGTAGTAGAGGGGGTAACTATGGCTACACCTTC. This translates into CASSRGGNYGYTF.

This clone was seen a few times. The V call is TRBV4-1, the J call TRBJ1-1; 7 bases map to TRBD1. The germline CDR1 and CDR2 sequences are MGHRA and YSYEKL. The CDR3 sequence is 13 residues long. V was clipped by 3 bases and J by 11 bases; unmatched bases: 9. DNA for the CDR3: TGCGCCAGCAGCCACGGCGACAGGGCGCCGGCTTTCTTT. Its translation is CASSHGDRAPAFF.

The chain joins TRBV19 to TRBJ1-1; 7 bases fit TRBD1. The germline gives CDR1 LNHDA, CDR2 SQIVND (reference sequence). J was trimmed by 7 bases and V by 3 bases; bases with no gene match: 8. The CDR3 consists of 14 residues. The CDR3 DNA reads TGTGCCAGTAGTATCCGACAGGGCCTCGATGAAGCTTTCTTT. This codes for CASSIRQGLDEAFF.

CDR3 DNA: TGTGCCAGCAGCGTAATAACCGGGACAGGGAACACTGAAGCTTTCTTT. This gives the protein CASSVITGTGNTEAFF. The chain joins TRBV9 to TRBJ1-1; 8 bases line up with TRBD1. Trimming took 1 base from V and 1 from J; bases not matched to a gene: 6. The CDR3 covers 16 residues. The germline V gene has CDR1 SGDLS and CDR2 YYNGEE.